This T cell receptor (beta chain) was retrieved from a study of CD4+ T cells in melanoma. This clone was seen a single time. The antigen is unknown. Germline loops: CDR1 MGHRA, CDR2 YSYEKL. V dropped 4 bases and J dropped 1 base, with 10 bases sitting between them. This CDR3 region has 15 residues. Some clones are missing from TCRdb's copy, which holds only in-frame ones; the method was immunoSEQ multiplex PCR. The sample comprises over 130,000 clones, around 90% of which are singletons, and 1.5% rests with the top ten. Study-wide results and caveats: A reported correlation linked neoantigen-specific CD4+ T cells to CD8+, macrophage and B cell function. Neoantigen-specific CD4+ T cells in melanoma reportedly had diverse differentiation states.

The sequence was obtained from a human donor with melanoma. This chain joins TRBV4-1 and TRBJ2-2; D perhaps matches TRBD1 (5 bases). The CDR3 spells CASSRQNMNTGELFF. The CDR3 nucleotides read TGCGCCAGCAGCCGACAGAATATGAACACCGGGGAGCTGTTTTTT.